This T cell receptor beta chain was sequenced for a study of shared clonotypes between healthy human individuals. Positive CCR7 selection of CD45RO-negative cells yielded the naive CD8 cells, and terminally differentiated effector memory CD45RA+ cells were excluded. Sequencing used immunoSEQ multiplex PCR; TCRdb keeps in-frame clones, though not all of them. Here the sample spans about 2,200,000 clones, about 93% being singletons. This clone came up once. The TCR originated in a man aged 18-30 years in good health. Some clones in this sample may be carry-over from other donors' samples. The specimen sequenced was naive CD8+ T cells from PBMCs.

The CDR3 protein is CAGSGIREPYEQYF. The CDR3 DNA sequence: TGTGCCGGCTCGGGTATCCGGGAGCCCTACGAGCAGTACTTC. The V and J genes are TRBV2 and TRBJ2-7; possible D gene TRBD2, 6 bases. V lost 11 bases, J lost 2 bases, and 19 bases lay in between. The length of the CDR3 is 14 residues. Germline V gene sequence: CDR1 SNHLY, CDR2 FYNNEI.